A single sample is the source of the 25 T cell receptor beta chains below, sequenced in a study of blood T cell repertoires in COVID-19. Produced via immunoSEQ multiplex PCR; TCRdb's table is partial and in-frame only. The data hold around 330,000 clones, with roughly 90% observed a single time. Sample: PBMCs or T cells enriched from blood (not recorded which). The origin of the receptors is a man aged 60 to 75 who had recovered from COVID-19.

V gene TRBV21-1 combines with J gene TRBJ2-5; TRBD1 was called by the table and not checked on the DNA. TRBV21-1 is a pseudogene. CDR3 size: 14 residues. The CDR3 nucleotides are TGTGCCAGCAGCAGGGGACAGGGTCAAGAGACCCAGTACTTC. Translated, it gives CASSRGQGQETQYF.

The V gene is TRBV5-4, the J gene TRBJ2-6; D unresolved. V shed 3 bases and J shed 4 bases, with 14 bases lying between them. Per germline, CDR1 SGHNT and CDR2 YYREEE (reference sequence). The CDR3 loop spans 16 amino acids. The CDR3 DNA reads TGTGCCAGCAGCTCCTCGACTGTGAGAGGGGCCAACGTCCTGACTTTC. Residues: CASSSSTVRGANVLTF. The full variable domain, completed using reference TRBV5-4 and TRBJ2-6, is ETGVTQSPTHLIKTRGQQVTLRCSSQSGHNTVSWYQQALGQGPQFIFQYYREEENGRGNFPPRFSGLQFPNYSSELNVNALELDDSALYLCASSSSTVRGANVLTFGAGSRLTVL.

This clone was detected only once. The V gene is TRBV10-2, the J gene TRBJ2-1; 10 bases map to TRBD1. This CDR3 is 16 amino acids long. Germline trimming cut 3 bases from V and 6 bases from J; bases unmatched to any gene: 8. The germline V gene encodes CDR1 WSHSY and CDR2 SAAADI. The CDR3, as DNA: TGCGCCAGCAGTGATGGGGACAGGGGTAGGGTCAATGAGCAGTTCTTC. The encoded protein is CASSDGDRGRVNEQFF.

The rearrangement uses TRBV20-1 and TRBJ1-2; a weak D match, TRBD1 (6 bases). The CDR3 spans 13 residues. Germline CDR1 reads DFQATT; CDR2 reads SNEGSKA (reference sequence). The germline V and J ends were trimmed by 3 bases and 3 bases, with 11 bases remaining between them. CDR3 in amino acids: CSASRPGDYGYTF. The CDR3 bases are TGCAGTGCTAGTAGACCAGGGGACTATGGCTACACCTTC.

The rearrangement links TRBV7-3 to TRBJ2-7; TRBD1 matches at 7 bases. The CDR3 is 16 residues long. V shed 1 base and J 5 bases; nucleotides not matched to a gene: 11. Germline lookup yields CDR1 SGHTA and CDR2 FQGTGA. This CDR3 reads CASSLNLRQGEDEQYF. As DNA, the CDR3 is TGTGCCAGCAGCTTAAACCTTCGACAGGGAGAGGACGAGCAGTACTTC.

The chain couples TRBV5-1 to TRBJ1-2; 7 bases are shared with TRBD1. V shed 1 base, J shed 6 bases, and the junction held 12 bases outside the gene matches. CDR1 SGHRS and CDR2 YFSETQ come from the germline V gene. This CDR3 is 16 amino acids long. The CDR3 spells CASSLNPLGQNNGYTF. The CDR3 region has the DNA TGCGCCAGCAGCTTGAACCCCTTGGGACAGAATAATGGCTACACCTTC.

The CDR3 sequence is CAISEFRTGYDQPQHF. The CDR3, as DNA: TGTGCCATCAGTGAGTTCCGGACAGGGTATGATCAGCCCCAGCATTTT. The chain has TRBV10-3 and TRBJ1-5; TRBD1 matches at 8 bases. The V and J ends lost 1 base and 5 bases, in that order; junction bases with no gene match: 7. The CDR3 covers 16 residues. The germline V gene encodes CDR1 ENHRY and CDR2 SYGVKD.

The chain carries TRBV2 and TRBJ2-5; D is ambiguous. Per the germline V gene, CDR1 is SNHLY and CDR2 is FYNNEI. The CDR3 consists of 16 residues. V lost 3 bases and J 5 bases, leaving 19 bases between the germline ends. The CDR3 loop is CASSENQISVTETQYF. The CDR3 DNA reads TGTGCCAGCAGTGAGAACCAGATTTCCGTAACGGAGACCCAGTACTTC.

V gene TRBV30 combines with J gene TRBJ1-4; weak D call: TRBD1 (6 bases). The germline V gene encodes CDR1 GTSNPN and CDR2 SVGIG (reference sequence). The CDR3 length is 13 residues. The germline V and J ends were trimmed by 2 bases and 10 bases, with 14 bases remaining between them. The CDR3 spells CAWSLQGVAKLFF. Here the CDR3 DNA reads TGTGCCTGGAGTCTACAGGGAGTTGCAAAACTGTTTTTT.

The chain links TRBV10-1 to TRBJ2-3, with 8 bases that match TRBD2. V was clipped by 9 bases and J by 1 base; unmatched bases: 12. The CDR3 extends over 16 amino acids. The germline V gene encodes CDR1 WNHNN and CDR2 SYGVQD (reference sequence). The CDR3 loop is CARTSGSKDCTDTQYF. DNA of the CDR3: TGCGCCAGGACGAGCGGGAGTAAGGATTGCACAGATACGCAGTATTTT.

The rearrangement uses TRBV9 and TRBJ1-3; D is possibly TRBD1 (6 bases). The CDR3 runs to 17 residues. Trimming removed 4 bases from V and 0 bases from J, with 17 bases in between. Germline CDR1 reads SGDLS; CDR2 reads YYNGEE. The CDR3 region is CASSPQGTDYSGNTIYF. As DNA, the CDR3 is TGTGCCAGCAGCCCTCAGGGGACGGATTACTCTGGAAACACCATATATTTT.

The DNA for the CDR3 is TGTGCCAGTAGTAGCGGACAGGGGGGGACCCAGTACTTC. It specifies CASSSGQGGTQYF. The V and J genes are TRBV19 and TRBJ2-5, with 10 nucleotides matching TRBD1. CDR3 size: 13 residues. J lost 7 bases, V lost 4 bases, and 3 bases had no gene match. Germline CDR1 is LNHDA and CDR2 is SQIVND (reference sequence).

The rearrangement uses TRBV28 and TRBJ1-5; tentative D call: TRBD1 (6 bases). V was cut by 3 bases and J by 0 bases, with 15 bases left in between. This CDR3 has 17 residues. Germline V gives CDR1 MDHEN, CDR2 SYDVKM. CDR3 DNA sequence: TGTGCCAGCAGTTTCGGGGGGCTCAATCTTAGCAATCAGCCCCAGCATTTT. This translates into CASSFGGLNLSNQPQHF.

This chain connects TRBV5-1 to TRBJ2-5, with D possibly TRBD1 on 5 matching bases. The CDR3 is made up of 15 amino acids. Germline V gene data show CDR1 as SGHRS and CDR2 as YFSETQ. V was pared by 3 bases and J by 5 bases, with 17 bases between. CDR3 region: CASSSSGGQSETQYF. The CDR3 nucleotides read TGCGCCAGCAGCTCGTCCGGCGGACAATCCGAGACCCAGTACTTC.

This clone has just one count. The rearrangement links TRBV27 to TRBJ1-4, with D tentatively TRBD1 (6 bases). Per the germline V gene, CDR1 is MNHEY and CDR2 is SMNVEV (reference sequence). With 5 bases removed from V and 5 bases from J, the gap between germline ends came to 15 bases. This CDR3 spans 15 amino acids. Here the CDR3 reads CASSPSWGQNEKLFF. The CDR3 coding sequence is TGTGCCAGCAGTCCCAGTTGGGGGCAAAATGAAAAACTGTTTTTT. The variable domain in full, completed from reference TRBV27 and TRBJ1-4, reads EAQVTQNPRYLITVTGKKLTVTCSQNMNHEYMSWYRQDPGLGLRQIYYSMNVEVTDKGDVPEGYKVSRKEKRNFPLILESPSPNQTSLYFCASSPSWGQNEKLFFGSGTQLSVL.

The chain recombines TRBV5-3 with TRBJ1-1; D is uncertain. TRBV5-3 is an ORF, and what it does is uncertain. Trimming removed 1 base at V and 6 bases at J, with 7 bases between. The CDR3 is 12 residues long. CDR3 nucleotide sequence: TGTGCCAGAAGCTTGCTCCCAGCTGAAGCTTTCTTT. Translated: CARSLLPAEAFF.

The chain joins TRBV6-1 to TRBJ2-7, with D possibly TRBD2 on 7 matching bases. Trimming took 4 bases from V and 2 from J, leaving 18 bases between them. The CDR3 consists of 16 residues. CDR1 MNHNS and CDR2 SASEGT come from the germline V gene. The CDR3 sequence is CASSGLRGAQPYEQYF. CDR3 nucleotide sequence: TGTGCCAGCAGTGGCTTACGGGGGGCTCAGCCCTACGAGCAGTACTTC.

The rearrangement links TRBV20-1 to TRBJ1-2; perhaps TRBD1 as D (6 bases). Germline CDR1 is DFQATT and CDR2 is SNEGSKA (reference sequence). The CDR3 length is 11 residues. CDR3 sequence (DNA): TGCACAGGGGAAAGGGACTATGGCTACACCTTC. This translates into CTGERDYGYTF.

The chain links TRBV5-5 to TRBJ2-7; 8 positions agree with TRBD2. CDR1 SGHKS and CDR2 YYEKEE come from the germline V gene (reference sequence). The junction had 6 bases not matched to a gene; V was cut back by 1 base and J by 3 bases. The CDR3 consists of 15 residues. For the CDR3, the DNA is TGTGCCAGCAGCTTGAGAAGGACTAGCCTCTACGAGCAGTACTTC. This sequence encodes CASSLRRTSLYEQYF.

The chain is built from TRBV7-8 and TRBJ1-2; 8 nucleotides align to TRBD1. This CDR3 is 14 amino acids long. Germline values: CDR1 SGHVS, CDR2 FQNEAQ. V gave up 3 bases and J gave up 5 bases; unmatched junction bases: 5. The CDR3, as DNA: TGTGCCAGCAGCTTGACAGGGGATTCGTATGGCTACACCTTC. This codes for CASSLTGDSYGYTF.

The rearrangement links TRBV7-9 to TRBJ1-1; 7 bases match TRBD1. V dropped 5 bases and J dropped 6; count of bases not matched to a gene: 18. The germline CDR1 and CDR2 sequences are SEHNR and FQNEAQ (reference sequence). The CDR3 contains 17 residues. The CDR3 coding sequence is TGTGCCAGCAGCCACCACCAGACAGGGCTGATGGGGGCTGAAGCTTTCTTT. Translated: CASSHHQTGLMGAEAFF.

The rearrangement uses TRBV6-5 and TRBJ1-2, with D possibly being TRBD1 (6 bases). V was clipped by 2 bases and J by 4 bases, with 11 bases between them. The CDR3 extends over 14 amino acids. Germline V gives CDR1 MNHEY, CDR2 SVGAGI. The CDR3 DNA sequence: TGTGCCAGCAGTTACCGCGGGGGCGGCTATGGCTACACCTTC. Translating gives CASSYRGGGYGYTF.

The J gene is TRBJ1-1, the V gene TRBV2, with a tentative D call TRBD1 (6 bases). The CDR3 loop spans 14 amino acids. CDR1 and CDR2 (germline): SNHLY, FYNNEI. The V and J ends lost 3 bases and 7 bases respectively, with 15 bases between them. The CDR3 here is CASSEGRGPGEAFF. CDR3 nucleotides: TGTGCCAGCAGTGAGGGCAGGGGCCCGGGTGAAGCTTTCTTT.

This chain uses TRBV3-1 (or the pseudogene TRBV3-2) with TRBJ1-5; TRBD1 aligns across 9 bases. V lost 4 bases and J lost 6; bases outside the gene matches: 7. The CDR3 is 15 residues long. CDR1 and CDR2 (germline): LGHDT, YNNKEL (reference sequence). The CDR3 DNA reads TGTGCCAGCAGCCGGGGACAGGGCGGCGTTCAGCCCCAGCATTTT. Translation gives CASSRGQGGVQPQHF.

This clone occurred once. The chain carries TRBV4-1 and TRBJ2-1, with TRBD2 matching over 12 bases. V trimming: 2 bases; J trimming: 6 bases; junction bases outside the gene matches: 8. The germline V gene has CDR1 MGHRA and CDR2 YSYEKL. This CDR3 contains 17 residues. The CDR3 protein is CASSQPIGTSGSNEQFF. The CDR3 DNA reads as TGCGCCAGCAGCCAACCGATCGGGACTAGCGGGTCCAATGAGCAGTTCTTC.